The next 12 T cell receptor beta chains were all read from a single sample in a study of T cells in Graves' hyperthyroidism and ophthalmopathy. Template material for amplifying TCR beta CDR3 regions consisted of RNA transcripts. Researchers ran a first-round RT-PCR on the TCR CDR3 using the HTBI primer set. Each CDR3 protein gets one entry after TCRdb re-called the multiplex PCR reads with MiXCR. The sample shows roughly 250,000 distinct CDR3 sequences, roughly 15% of them seen only once. Sequenced: blood. The receptors were gathered from a woman aged 35 to 49 with Graves' hyperthyroidism that later progressed to Graves' ophthalmopathy.

This clonotype came up many times. The chain couples TRBV6-1 to TRBJ2-1, with 9 nucleotides matching TRBD2. V shed 5 bases, J shed 3 bases, and the junction held 5 bases outside the gene matches. From germline, CDR1 is MNHNS and CDR2 SASEGT. The CDR3 loop spans 15 amino acids. CDR3 nucleotide sequence: TGTGCCAGCAGTTACTCTAGCGGGATCTACAATGAGCAGTTCTTC. Its protein is CASSYSSGIYNEQFF.

This clonotype was found many times. V usage is TRBV28 and J usage is TRBJ1-6; TRBD1 agrees at 10 bases. Unmatched junction bases numbered 7, after V lost 4 bases and J lost 1 base. This CDR3 is 18 amino acids long. Germline values: CDR1 MDHEN, CDR2 SYDVKM. As DNA, the CDR3 is TGTGCCAGCAGTTCCCCGGGACAGGGGAATTCCTATAATTCACCCCTCCACTTT. It yields the protein CASSSPGQGNSYNSPLHF.

The rearrangement links TRBV5-1 to TRBJ2-1; D perhaps matches TRBD2 (6 bases). Germline V CDR1 and CDR2: SGHRS, YFSETQ. Trimming removed 5 bases from V and 2 bases from J, with 14 bases in between. This CDR3 has 15 residues. Here the CDR3 DNA reads TGCGCCAGCAGTAGAATCGGGGAGGCCTACAATGAGCAGTTCTTC. It translates to CASSRIGEAYNEQFF. The full variable domain, completed using reference TRBV5-1 and TRBJ2-1, is KAGVTQTPRYLIKTRGQQVTLSCSPISGHRSVSWYQQTPGQGLQFLFEYFSETQRNKGNFPGRFSGRQFSNSRSEMNVSTLELGDSALYLCASSRIGEAYNEQFFGPGTRLTVL.

In its sample, this clonotype was seen many times. V is TRBV12-3 or TRBV12-4 and J is TRBJ2-3, with 8 bases identical to TRBD1. The junction had 14 bases not matched to a gene; V was cut back by 8 bases and J by 7 bases. This CDR3 spans 15 amino acids. The CDR3 DNA is TGTGCCAGCTCCGGAAAGGACAGGGTTCCGAATACGCAGTATTTT. Encoded protein: CASSGKDRVPNTQYF.

This clonotype was observed at least ten times. The chain has TRBV5-8 and TRBJ2-3; 10 positions match TRBD2. The CDR3 consists of 18 residues. The V and J ends lost 4 bases and 2 bases, in that order; junction bases with no gene match: 13. Germline V gives CDR1 SGHTS, CDR2 YDEGEE. CDR3 amino acids: CASSIAGGITILTDTQYF. The CDR3 DNA sequence: TGTGCCAGCAGCATAGCGGGAGGCATAACAATACTCACAGATACGCAGTATTTT.

This rearrangement joins TRBV2 to TRBJ2-1, with 12 positions matching TRBD2. V dropped 6 bases and J dropped 5; count of bases not matched to a gene: 20. The germline gives CDR1 SNHLY, CDR2 FYNNEI. The length of the CDR3 is 20 residues. The CDR3 reads CASRAPWTSGALHLNNEQFF. CDR3 nucleotides: TGTGCCAGCAGGGCCCCTTGGACTAGCGGGGCCCTCCATTTGAACAATGAGCAGTTCTTC.

This clonotype showed up many times. V and J are TRBV20-1 and TRBJ2-7; D unresolved. This CDR3 contains 16 residues. Between the trimmed V and J ends, which lost 1 base and 1 base, there was a span of 17 bases. Germline V gene data show CDR1 as DFQATT and CDR2 as SNEGSKA (reference sequence). The CDR3 reads CSARGTPDGFSYEQYF. The CDR3 DNA sequence: TGCAGTGCTAGAGGGACCCCGGACGGATTTTCCTACGAGCAGTACTTC.

The rearrangement links TRBV11-2 to TRBJ2-1; possibly TRBD2 for D (5 bases). The germline V gene encodes CDR1 SGHAT and CDR2 FQNNGV. Trimming removed 5 bases from V and 0 bases from J, with 20 bases in between. This CDR3 region has 18 residues. In DNA, the CDR3 is TGTGCCAGCAGCCAAGAACTAGATCTGACCCTCTCCTACAATGAGCAGTTCTTC. It encodes CASSQELDLTLSYNEQFF.

This clonotype came up many times. This chain connects TRBV12-3 or TRBV12-4 to TRBJ1-5; D is perhaps TRBD1 (6 bases). This CDR3 spans 14 amino acids. V dropped 3 bases and J dropped 5 bases, with 11 bases sitting between them. The CDR3 coding sequence is TGTGCCAGCAGTTTCGAGGGGGAATATCAGCCCCAGCATTTT. Translated, it gives CASSFEGEYQPQHF.

This chain connects TRBV12-3 or TRBV12-4 to TRBJ2-3, with 8 bases matching TRBD2. Trimming cost V 6 bases and J 0 bases; bases outside gene matches: 14. CDR3 size: 18 residues. DNA of the CDR3: TGTGCCAGCAGCTACGGACTAGCAGCGGGATATAGCACAGATACGCAGTATTTT. Amino acids: CASSYGLAAGYSTDTQYF.

This chain joins TRBV10-2 and TRBJ2-7, with D possibly matching TRBD1 (6 bases). Germline V gene lookup returns CDR1 WSHSY and CDR2 SAAADI. The CDR3 has 13 amino acids. The germline V and J ends were trimmed by 7 bases and 2 bases, with 12 bases remaining between them. CDR3 amino acids: CASTHGQTYEQYF. CDR3 coding DNA: TGCGCCAGCACCCACGGACAGACCTACGAGCAGTACTTC.

In its sample, this clonotype was seen once. The rearrangement links TRBV5-1 to TRBJ1-1; TRBD1 agrees at 9 bases. This CDR3 contains 14 residues. Germline V gene lookup returns CDR1 SGHRS and CDR2 YFSETQ. J was trimmed by 8 bases and V by 5 bases; bases with no gene match: 10. Written as DNA, the CDR3 is TGCGCCAGCAGTAAAGGAGGTACAGGGGGCGAAGCTTTCTTT. Translation: CASSKGGTGGEAFF.